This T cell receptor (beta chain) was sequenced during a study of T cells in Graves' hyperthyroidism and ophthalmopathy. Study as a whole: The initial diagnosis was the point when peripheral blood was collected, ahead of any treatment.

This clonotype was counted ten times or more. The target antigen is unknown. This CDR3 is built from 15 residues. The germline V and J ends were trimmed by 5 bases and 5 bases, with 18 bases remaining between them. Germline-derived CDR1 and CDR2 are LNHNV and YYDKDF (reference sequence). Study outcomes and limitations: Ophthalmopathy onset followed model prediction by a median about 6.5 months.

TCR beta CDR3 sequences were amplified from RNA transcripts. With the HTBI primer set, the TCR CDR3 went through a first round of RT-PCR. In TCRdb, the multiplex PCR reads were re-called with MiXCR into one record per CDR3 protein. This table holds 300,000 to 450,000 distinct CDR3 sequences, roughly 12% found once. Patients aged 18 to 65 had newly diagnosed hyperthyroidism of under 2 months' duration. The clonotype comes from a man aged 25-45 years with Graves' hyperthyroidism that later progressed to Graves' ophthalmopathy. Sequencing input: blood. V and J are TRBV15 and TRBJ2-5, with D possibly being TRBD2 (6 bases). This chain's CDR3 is CATSGRARGGETQYF. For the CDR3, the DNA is TGTGCCACCAGCGGTAGAGCACGTGGGGGGGAGACCCAGTACTTC.